These T cell receptor beta chains were read from a single sample in a study of early T cells in non-severe SARS-CoV-2 infection. TCRdb passed the 5' RACE reads through MiXCR, listing each CDR3 protein once. The table records about 64,000 distinct CDR3 sequences, about 11% of them present only once. The sequenced sample was whole blood, obtained at baseline. These receptors were taken from an adult who was a healthcare worker with PCR-confirmed SARS-CoV-2 infection or an uninfected control (not recorded which). The CDR3 runs from the conserved cysteine through the conserved F or W. Fields, in order: D gene, J gene, clone size, V gene, CDR3 DNA, CDR3 protein. The D gene is left open where the match is weak. Rows may omit the clone size; those that give it use once, few, many or a size class.

d_gene: TRBD1; j_gene: TRBJ1-2; abundance: .; v_gene: TRBV5-4; CDR3nt: TGTGCCAGCAGCTTTTATGGGACAGGGAATGGCTACACCTTC; CDR3aa: CASSFYGTGNGYTF
d_gene: .; j_gene: TRBJ2-5; abundance: .; v_gene: TRBV6-5; CDR3nt: TGTGCCAGCAGTTTGCGAGGGGGGGCTTACCAAGAGACCCAGTACTTC; CDR3aa: CASSLRGGAYQETQYF
d_gene: TRBD1; j_gene: TRBJ1-4; abundance: .; v_gene: TRBV12-3/TRBV12-4; CDR3nt: TGTGCCAGCAGTTTTTTTCGACAGGGTATGGAAAAACTGTTTTTT; CDR3aa: CASSFFRQGMEKLFF
d_gene: TRBD1; j_gene: TRBJ2-2; abundance: few; v_gene: TRBV25-1; CDR3nt: TGTGCCAGCAGCCCCCTCGACAGGGATTCGACCGGGGAGCTGTTTTTT; CDR3aa: CASSPLDRDSTGELFF
d_gene: .; j_gene: TRBJ2-4; abundance: few; v_gene: TRBV25-1; CDR3nt: TGTGCCAGCAGTGAATTGGGTGGGGGATCCAAAAACATTCAGTACTTC; CDR3aa: CASSELGGGSKNIQYF
d_gene: .; j_gene: TRBJ1-2; abundance: .; v_gene: TRBV14; CDR3nt: TGTGCCAGCAGCGAAGACAGATATGGCTACACCTTC; CDR3aa: CASSEDRYGYTF
d_gene: .; j_gene: TRBJ1-5; abundance: .; v_gene: TRBV6-2/TRBV6-3; CDR3nt: TGTGCCAGCAGTTATAATGGACAGAGGATCAATCAGCCCCAGCATTTT; CDR3aa: CASSYNGQRINQPQHF
d_gene: TRBD2; j_gene: TRBJ2-3; abundance: .; v_gene: TRBV15; CDR3nt: TGTGCCACCAGCGAGACTCTAGCGGGGGTGAACACAGATACGCAGTATTTT; CDR3aa: CATSETLAGVNTDTQYF
d_gene: TRBD2; j_gene: TRBJ2-3; abundance: few; v_gene: TRBV7-2; CDR3nt: TGTGCCAGCAGCCCAAGCGGGGGCGCAGATACGCAGTATTTT; CDR3aa: CASSPSGGADTQYF
d_gene: .; j_gene: TRBJ2-5; abundance: few; v_gene: TRBV12-3/TRBV12-4; CDR3nt: TGTGCCAGCAGTCGAGCTAGGGGCGTGGAGACCCAGTACTTC; CDR3aa: CASSRARGVETQYF
d_gene: TRBD1; j_gene: TRBJ2-3; abundance: many; v_gene: TRBV7-3; CDR3nt: TGTGCCAGCAGCCCAAATCGGGGCAGGGGGCGAACAGATACGCAGTATTTT; CDR3aa: CASSPNRGRGRTDTQYF
d_gene: TRBD1; j_gene: TRBJ2-1; abundance: .; v_gene: TRBV5-1; CDR3nt: TGCGCCAGCAGCTTGGCCGGGACAGGGATGCATGAGCAGTTCTTC; CDR3aa: CASSLAGTGMHEQFF
d_gene: TRBD2; j_gene: TRBJ2-2; abundance: once; v_gene: TRBV12-3/TRBV12-4; CDR3nt: TGTGCCAGCAGCGACCGACTAGCGGTCACCGGGGAGCTGTTTTTT; CDR3aa: CASSDRLAVTGELFF
d_gene: .; j_gene: TRBJ2-7; abundance: few; v_gene: TRBV20-1; CDR3nt: TGCAGTGCCAGGGGGGGGTACGAGCAGTACTTC; CDR3aa: CSARGGYEQYF
d_gene: .; j_gene: TRBJ2-3; abundance: many; v_gene: TRBV12-3/TRBV12-4; CDR3nt: TGTGCCATCCGTACGGACGGCACAGATACGCAGTATTTT; CDR3aa: CAIRTDGTDTQYF
d_gene: .; j_gene: TRBJ2-7; abundance: .; v_gene: TRBV20-1; CDR3nt: TGCAGTGCTAGAGATATAGCGCGGGGCGGGGCGCACTACGAGCAGTACTTC; CDR3aa: CSARDIARGGAHYEQYF
d_gene: .; j_gene: TRBJ2-7; abundance: many; v_gene: TRBV20-1; CDR3nt: TGCAGTGCTAGAGTTATTGGGGGGACGCTGGGCTACGAGCAGTACTTC; CDR3aa: CSARVIGGTLGYEQYF
d_gene: TRBD1; j_gene: TRBJ1-2; abundance: .; v_gene: TRBV7-9; CDR3nt: TGTGCCAGCAGCGCTGGGACAGGGGGCGAGCATGGCTACACCTTC; CDR3aa: CASSAGTGGEHGYTF
d_gene: TRBD2; j_gene: TRBJ2-3; abundance: few; v_gene: TRBV15; CDR3nt: TGTGCCACCAGCAGAGATTTGGCTAGCGGTCCCGATACGCAGTATTTT; CDR3aa: CATSRDLASGPDTQYF
d_gene: .; j_gene: TRBJ2-6; abundance: .; v_gene: TRBV5-8; CDR3nt: TGTGCCAGCAGCTTGGCCCTGAAGCTATCCCACCCAGGGGCCAACGTCCTGACTTTC; CDR3aa: CASSLALKLSHPGANVLTF
d_gene: .; j_gene: TRBJ2-3; abundance: few; v_gene: TRBV12-3/TRBV12-4; CDR3nt: TGTGCCAGCGGGGGACGGGGGACCTCCACAGATACGCAGTATTTT; CDR3aa: CASGGRGTSTDTQYF
d_gene: .; j_gene: TRBJ1-1; abundance: many; v_gene: TRBV20-1; CDR3nt: TGCAGTGCTACCTGGACAGCCCGAGCGAACACTGAAGCTTTCTTT; CDR3aa: CSATWTARANTEAFF
d_gene: TRBD1; j_gene: TRBJ1-2; abundance: .; v_gene: TRBV30; CDR3nt: TGTGCCTGGAGTGGGTCGGACAGGGTCTATGGCTACACCTTC; CDR3aa: CAWSGSDRVYGYTF
d_gene: TRBD2; j_gene: TRBJ2-5; abundance: few; v_gene: TRBV24-1; CDR3nt: TGTGCCACCAGTGATCGGGACGCGGGGGACCAAGAGACCCAGTACTTC; CDR3aa: CATSDRDAGDQETQYF
d_gene: .; j_gene: TRBJ2-1; abundance: few; v_gene: TRBV6-5; CDR3nt: TGTGCCAGCAGTTACTCTCGGGGAAATGAGCAGTTCTTC; CDR3aa: CASSYSRGNEQFF
d_gene: .; j_gene: TRBJ2-2; abundance: many; v_gene: TRBV6-5; CDR3nt: TGTGCCAGCAGTTACTCTAGGGCGGTCACCGGGGAGCTGTTTTTT; CDR3aa: CASSYSRAVTGELFF
d_gene: .; j_gene: TRBJ1-1; abundance: many; v_gene: TRBV2; CDR3nt: TGTGCCAGCAGGGGGGGACTGACGAACACTGAAGCTTTCTTT; CDR3aa: CASRGGLTNTEAFF
d_gene: TRBD1; j_gene: TRBJ2-2; abundance: few; v_gene: TRBV7-9; CDR3nt: TGTGCCAGCAGCGAGGACAGGGGCAAAGGGGAGCTGTTTTTT; CDR3aa: CASSEDRGKGELFF
d_gene: .; j_gene: TRBJ2-7; abundance: .; v_gene: TRBV5-1; CDR3nt: TGCGCCAGCAGGGGGGCCTACGAGCAGTACTTC; CDR3aa: CASRGAYEQYF
d_gene: .; j_gene: TRBJ2-1; abundance: few; v_gene: TRBV11-2; CDR3nt: TGTGCCAGCAGCCCTTCTCCCAGGGTCGGGGCCAACAATGAGCAGTTCTTC; CDR3aa: CASSPSPRVGANNEQFF
d_gene: .; j_gene: TRBJ1-1; abundance: .; v_gene: TRBV7-9; CDR3nt: TGTGCCAGCAGTGCCCGACAGGAATTGGGGACTGAAGCTTTCTTT; CDR3aa: CASSARQELGTEAFF
d_gene: TRBD1; j_gene: TRBJ1-5; abundance: .; v_gene: TRBV19; CDR3nt: TGTGCCAGTAGCTCTGCCGGGACAGGCCATTATAGCAATCAGCCCCAGCATTTT; CDR3aa: CASSSAGTGHYSNQPQHF
d_gene: .; j_gene: TRBJ2-7; abundance: few; v_gene: TRBV12-3/TRBV12-4; CDR3nt: TGTGCCAGCAGTCCCGCCCCCCTCAGGGTCTTGGACGAGCAGTACTTC; CDR3aa: CASSPAPLRVLDEQYF
d_gene: .; j_gene: TRBJ1-2; abundance: .; v_gene: TRBV5-6; CDR3nt: TGTGCCAGCAGCTCCAAAGGGCAGGGCGTCAACTATGGCTACACCTTC; CDR3aa: CASSSKGQGVNYGYTF
d_gene: .; j_gene: TRBJ2-7; abundance: .; v_gene: TRBV6-1; CDR3nt: TGTGCCACCTCATTAGGGGGGTGGCTGAACGAGCAGTACTTC; CDR3aa: CATSLGGWLNEQYF
d_gene: .; j_gene: TRBJ2-5; abundance: few; v_gene: TRBV20-1; CDR3nt: TGCAGTGCGCTTCCAGGGGGGCCACAAGAGACCCAGTACTTC; CDR3aa: CSALPGGPQETQYF
d_gene: .; j_gene: TRBJ1-2; abundance: .; v_gene: TRBV29-1; CDR3nt: TGCAGCGTTGACGGCGCCTGGGCCTATGGCTACACCTTC; CDR3aa: CSVDGAWAYGYTF
d_gene: .; j_gene: TRBJ1-2; abundance: many; v_gene: TRBV5-4; CDR3nt: TGTGCCAGCTCCCTCCAAAGGGATGGCTACACCTTC; CDR3aa: CASSLQRDGYTF
d_gene: .; j_gene: TRBJ2-7; abundance: few; v_gene: TRBV2; CDR3nt: TGTGCCAGCAGTCCGTTTAGCGCCTACGAGCAGTACTTC; CDR3aa: CASSPFSAYEQYF
d_gene: TRBD1; j_gene: TRBJ2-7; abundance: .; v_gene: TRBV18; CDR3nt: TGTGCCAGCTCACAGGGGGCAGAATCAGGGGCCTACGAGCAGTACTTC; CDR3aa: CASSQGAESGAYEQYF
d_gene: .; j_gene: TRBJ2-7; abundance: .; v_gene: TRBV11-2; CDR3nt: TGTGCCAGCAGCTTGACAGACTACGAGCAGTACTTC; CDR3aa: CASSLTDYEQYF
d_gene: .; j_gene: TRBJ2-5; abundance: .; v_gene: TRBV3-1; CDR3nt: TGTGCCAGCAGCCAAGATATTGGGGAGACCCAGTACTTC; CDR3aa: CASSQDIGETQYF
d_gene: TRBD1; j_gene: TRBJ1-2; abundance: few; v_gene: TRBV7-2; CDR3nt: TGTGCCAGCAGCTCCCGACAGGGGCATGGCTACACCTTC; CDR3aa: CASSSRQGHGYTF
d_gene: .; j_gene: TRBJ2-2; abundance: .; v_gene: TRBV28; CDR3nt: TGTGCCAGCAGTTTCACGACCGGGGAGCTGTTTTTT; CDR3aa: CASSFTTGELFF
d_gene: .; j_gene: TRBJ2-7; abundance: few; v_gene: TRBV11-2; CDR3nt: TGTGCCAGCAGCCGGGACCCGAAGGGCGACGAGCAGTACTTC; CDR3aa: CASSRDPKGDEQYF
d_gene: .; j_gene: TRBJ2-3; abundance: many; v_gene: TRBV12-3/TRBV12-4; CDR3nt: TGTGCCAGCAGATCTCTCCGGGGTCGCACAGATACGCAGTATTTT; CDR3aa: CASRSLRGRTDTQYF
d_gene: .; j_gene: TRBJ2-1; abundance: .; v_gene: TRBV7-6; CDR3nt: TGTGCCAGCAGCTTGTTGGGGGCGCGTAACAATGAGCAGTTCTTC; CDR3aa: CASSLLGARNNEQFF
d_gene: TRBD2; j_gene: TRBJ2-3; abundance: many; v_gene: TRBV7-6; CDR3nt: TGTGCCAGCAGCGGCCTAGCGGGGGTGACCACAGATACGCAGTATTTT; CDR3aa: CASSGLAGVTTDTQYF
d_gene: .; j_gene: TRBJ2-5; abundance: many; v_gene: TRBV14; CDR3nt: TGTGCCAGCAGCCAAGAGGTCAGGGGCGAAGAGACCCAGTACTTC; CDR3aa: CASSQEVRGEETQYF
d_gene: .; j_gene: TRBJ1-2; abundance: .; v_gene: TRBV4-3; CDR3nt: TGCGCCAGCAGCCAAGTCTCAGGGGCTGGCTACACCTTC; CDR3aa: CASSQVSGAGYTF
d_gene: .; j_gene: TRBJ2-5; abundance: few; v_gene: TRBV7-9; CDR3nt: TGTGCCAGCAGCTTAGGTCCGGGCGGGGGCGCCGAGACCCAGTACTTC; CDR3aa: CASSLGPGGGAETQYF
d_gene: .; j_gene: TRBJ2-5; abundance: few; v_gene: TRBV3-1; CDR3nt: TGTGCCAGCAGCCCTTTGCGGGGGCAGAGACAAGAGACCCAGTACTTC; CDR3aa: CASSPLRGQRQETQYF
d_gene: .; j_gene: TRBJ1-6; abundance: .; v_gene: TRBV30; CDR3nt: TGTGCCTGGAGTCTGGGAGGGTCCTTTAATTCACCCCTCCACTTT; CDR3aa: CAWSLGGSFNSPLHF
d_gene: .; j_gene: TRBJ1-1; abundance: few; v_gene: TRBV4-3; CDR3nt: TGCGCCAGCAGCCAAGATCGAGGGGATACCGCTGAAGCTTTCTTT; CDR3aa: CASSQDRGDTAEAFF
d_gene: TRBD1; j_gene: TRBJ1-6; abundance: many; v_gene: TRBV3-1; CDR3nt: TGTGCCAGCAGCCCCCGGGACAGGGGACTGAATTCACCCCTCCACTTT; CDR3aa: CASSPRDRGLNSPLHF
d_gene: TRBD2; j_gene: TRBJ2-7; abundance: few; v_gene: TRBV5-1; CDR3nt: TGCGCCAGCAGCTCAGACCCTAGCGGGGGGACCGTCGACGAGCAGTACTTC; CDR3aa: CASSSDPSGGTVDEQYF
d_gene: .; j_gene: TRBJ1-5; abundance: many; v_gene: TRBV10-3; CDR3nt: TGTGCCACCACGGAGGGTGTAGGGGTCCAGCCCCAGCATTTT; CDR3aa: CATTEGVGVQPQHF
d_gene: .; j_gene: TRBJ1-5; abundance: few; v_gene: TRBV6-2/TRBV6-3; CDR3nt: TGTGCCAGCAGTCCCCGGACAGCCCCCCGGCAGCATTTT; CDR3aa: CASSPRTAPRQHF
d_gene: TRBD2; j_gene: TRBJ2-1; abundance: many; v_gene: TRBV11-2; CDR3nt: TGTGCCAGCAGCTTAGTCCACGGGGGGGCCAACGAGCAGTTCTTC; CDR3aa: CASSLVHGGANEQFF